The present entry profiles one TCR beta chain with its context. The data were obtained in a study of blood T cell repertoires in COVID-19. Whole-study context: From the United States, Italy and Spain came samples of acute and convalescent COVID-19. Nucleic acid was either cDNA or gDNA, and it came from T cells, B-cell-depleted T cells, or PBMCs.

Data came from immunoSEQ multiplex PCR; TCRdb stores just in-frame clones and leaves some out. Of around 150,000 clones in the sample, 79% were seen once. CDR1 is MDHEN, CDR2 SYDVKM, per germline. V lost 4 bases and J lost 2; bases outside the gene matches: 8. The CDR3 sequence is 17 residues long. Material for sequencing was peripheral blood. V is TRBV28 and J is TRBJ1-2, with TRBD1 matching over 12 bases. The TCR was taken from a man aged 45-65 years with active or convalescent COVID-19. CDR3 residues: CASSSPRDRGRNYGYTF. In DNA, the CDR3 is TGTGCCAGCAGTTCGCCTCGGGACAGGGGGCGGAACTATGGCTACACCTTC.